Below, one TCR beta chain is given with its context. Its antigen is still unknown. An end of the junction differs from the germline gene, which may be a read error. This entry belongs to a study of blood T cells in healthy people across ages. Combining a sample-barcoded 5' primer with a J-beta primer mix, a second PCR ran for about 6 to 11 cycles. TCRdb re-derived calls from the 5' RACE reads in MiXCR, one entry per CDR3 protein. The sample contains 910,000 or so distinct CDR3 sequences, about 53% of which appear only once. All donors came from Russia, were Caucasian and healthy, and spanned ages about 6 to 95. This CDR3 has 13 residues. The germline gives CDR1 SQVTM, CDR2 ANQGSEA. Overall study findings and caveats: Unsorted PBMCs blocked a conclusive comparison of naive and antigen-experienced cells. Naive CD4+ cell counts and diversity both ran higher in long-lived than in aged donors. Estimated diversity, derived from one million T cells, was regarded as an underestimate.

The clonotype was recovered from a woman aged 60-70 years in good health. The J gene is TRBJ2-2, the V gene TRBV29-1, with TRBD2 matching over 8 bases. The sample taken for sequencing was blood. This CDR3 reads CSVTVAGTGELFF. CDR3 sequence (DNA): TGCAGCGTGACGGTAGCGGGAACCGGGGAGTTGTTTTTT.